Listed below are T cell receptor beta chains from one sample, sequenced in a study of cytomegalovirus exposure and HLA in healthy donors. The repertoire was sequenced with immunoSEQ multiplex PCR; TCRdb's copy has only in-frame clones and lacks some. The data contain around 190,000 clones, 81% of them singletons. Sequences were obtained from PBMCs. The source of these receptors is a young man in good health and CMV-seronegative. The CDR3 runs from the conserved cysteine through the conserved F or W. D genes are given only for firm matches. The size field is filled for only some rows; it gives once, few, many or a size class.

TRBJ2-1 16 . TRBD2 TRBV5-6 CASREQGLAGMVEQFF
TRBJ1-6 20 . . TRBV14 CASSQAYRARGGGYNSPLHF
TRBJ1-2 17 . TRBD1 TRBV4-1 CASSKGQGPEPTYGYTF
TRBJ2-7 12 few TRBD2 TRBV9 CASGGDGYEQYF
TRBJ1-1 15 . TRBD1 TRBV19 CASSISRAGGTEAFF
TRBJ1-6 13 . TRBD1 TRBV7-9 CASSSGTGAELHF
TRBJ2-5 13 . TRBD1 TRBV11-2 CASSKGQGETQYF
TRBJ2-7 14 . TRBD1 TRBV30 CAWDSGQGAYEQYF
TRBJ1-6 17 . . TRBV7-8 CASSLPPTASYNSPLHF
TRBJ2-3 14 . TRBD2 TRBV7-9 CASSSSGGTDTQYF
TRBJ2-1 15 once TRBD2 TRBV5-1 CASSFVSSGRAIQFF
TRBJ2-5 15 once TRBD2 TRBV6-5 CASSNLAGGGETQYF
TRBJ1-2 15 . TRBD1 TRBV5-1 CASSFEGQGFEGYTF
TRBJ1-1 13 . . TRBV4-3 CASSQQWRADAFF
TRBJ1-1 14 . TRBD1 TRBV6-5 CASSYGTDNTEAFF
TRBJ2-1 14 . . TRBV5-4 CASSLGQYYNEQFF
TRBJ2-1 15 . TRBD2 TRBV5-1 CASSSLAGADNEQFF
TRBJ1-1 12 . . TRBV5-6 CASSSQAPEAFF
TRBJ1-6 15 . TRBD1 TRBV6-6 CASSYPGTDNSPLHF
TRBJ1-4 14 . . TRBV7-2 CASSFSGRREKLFF
TRBJ2-1 15 once . TRBV21-1 CASSPRDRGGNEQFF
TRBJ2-1 17 . TRBD1 TRBV7-9 CASSSWRGQGPYNEQFF
TRBJ2-1 15 few . TRBV4-2 CASSLSDSVYNEQFF
TRBJ1-1 15 . . TRBV5-1 CASSFNGGENTEAFF
TRBJ2-3 15 . . TRBV5-3 CARSHRGANADTQYF
TRBJ2-7 17 few . TRBV13 CASSLDLLGTPSYEQYF
TRBJ2-1 13 few TRBD1 TRBV7-9 CAKGQGASNEQFF
TRBJ2-1 13 . . TRBV4-1 CASRIPGGNEQFF
TRBJ1-5 15 . TRBD1 TRBV19 CASRRQGARDQPQHF
TRBJ2-7 15 . TRBD2 TRBV6-6 CASSYYAGVSYEQYF
TRBJ2-3 14 . TRBD2 TRBV5-5 CASSALAGTDTQYF
TRBJ2-5 17 . TRBD2 TRBV11-2 CASSLKGGGRAQETQYF
TRBJ2-7 12 few TRBD1 TRBV10-3 CAIGTGGSEQYF
TRBJ2-1 17 . TRBD2 TRBV5-6 CASSLAWGGLPYNEQFF
TRBJ1-4 14 . TRBD1 TRBV19 CASTRTGNNEKLFF
TRBJ1-2 13 few TRBD1 TRBV9 CASSAGTAYGYTF
TRBJ2-7 13 once . TRBV19 CASSIGLSYEQYF
TRBJ2-3 15 . TRBD2 TRBV19 CASVPSGGARDTQYF
TRBJ2-3 16 . TRBD1 TRBV19 CASSIIGQGNGDTQYF
TRBJ2-7 15 . . TRBV4-3 CASSPSPGTSYEQYF
TRBJ2-1 16 . . TRBV19 CASSLSIADPYNEQFF
TRBJ1-6 16 few . TRBV5-5 CASSLAGGPYNSPLHF
TRBJ1-6 16 . TRBD1 TRBV5-1 CASSLTPGQGATPLHF
TRBJ2-2 17 . TRBD1 TRBV5-8 CASCQGAPIGNTGELFF
TRBJ1-1 17 . TRBD1 TRBV5-1 CASSSRTGGIMNTEAFF
TRBJ2-7 13 . TRBD1 TRBV6-1 CASSSRTGYEQYF
TRBJ2-6 16 . . TRBV6-5 CASSYSPGAGANVLTF
TRBJ2-7 15 . TRBD1 TRBV5-8 CASSQDRGSTYEQYF
TRBJ2-1 16 . . TRBV27 CASRAPLRARADEQFF
TRBJ2-5 13 few . TRBV19 CASSISRGETQYF
TRBJ2-5 17 . TRBD2 TRBV18 CASSSSGGALFQETQYF
TRBJ1-1 14 . . TRBV12-5 CATKAVPEGTEAFF
TRBJ1-2 14 . . TRBV15 CATKKTPDGYGYTF
TRBJ2-4 17 . TRBD2 TRBV9 CASSVAPSGSGKNIQYF
TRBJ2-3 15 . TRBD2 TRBV5-6 CASSSSREASDTQYF
TRBJ2-7 13 few . TRBV5-4 CASSLQGSYEQYF
TRBJ2-7 16 . TRBD1 TRBV5-1 CASSLVTGTGQHEQYF
TRBJ2-5 14 . TRBD2 TRBV5-1 CASGSGGGAETQYF
TRBJ2-7 14 . TRBD1 TRBV5-1 CASSLWTGSYEQYF
. 16 once . TRBV7-2 CASSPREGDIWYEQYF